The present T cell receptor (beta chain) was sequenced within a study of cytomegalovirus exposure and HLA in healthy donors. Overall study: Tens of millions of unique TCRs, all from HLA-typed donors, were included in an early release of the data.

Study-level findings and limits: V- and J-gene trimming in TCR beta was tied to a missense DCLRE1C variant by an analysis performed later. In an earlier analysis, productive rearrangement rates for most beta V segments clustered near 87% or 30%.

Trimming took 5 bases from V and 6 from J; bases not matched to a gene: 6. The CDR3 has 12 residues. Per germline, CDR1 GTSNPN and CDR2 SVGIG (reference sequence). In the case of this clone: Its matching antigen is unknown.

The PCR was carried out with 60 Vbeta primers and 13 Jbeta primers. Here immunoSEQ multiplex PCR was the method, and the copy in TCRdb shows in-frame clones only, minus some. The data show about 210,000 clones, with roughly 87% seen just once and under 1.2% held by the top ten. The sample comprised PBMCs. The rearrangement links TRBV30 to TRBJ1-2, with 7 bases matching TRBD1. This TCR was recovered from a boy between 2 and 10 years old in good health and CMV-seronegative. As DNA, the CDR3 is TGTGCCTGGTCCGGGACAGTGGATGGCTACACCTTC. As protein: CAWSGTVDGYTF.